The 5 T cell receptor beta chains below all came from one sample that was sequenced in a study of shared clonotypes between healthy human individuals. Naive CD8 cells were CD45RO-negative, positively selected for CCR7, excluding terminally differentiated effector memory CD45RA+ cells. Method: immunoSEQ multiplex PCR; TCRdb's copy keeps in-frame clones and lacks some. The sample holds around 2,000,000 clones, 85% to 95% seen once. The specimen was naive CD8+ T cells from PBMCs. The receptor set was obtained from a man in his late teens or twenties in good health. Some clones in this sample may be carry-over from other donors' samples.

The CDR3 loop reads CASSPSSSVTYGGYNEQFF. The CDR3 coding sequence is TGTGCCAGCAGCCCAAGCTCTAGCGTAACCTACGGGGGATACAATGAGCAGTTCTTC. V usage is TRBV11-2 and J usage is TRBJ2-1, with a tentative D call TRBD2 (6 bases). V lost 5 bases to trimming and J lost 4 bases, with 27 bases between them. The CDR3 runs 19 residues. Germline CDR1 SGHAT, CDR2 FQNNGV.

Remarks on this clone: Other DNA sequences within the sample encode an identical CDR3. Here the CDR3 reads CASSYSEGTGELFF. The DNA of the CDR3 is TGTGCCAGCAGTTACTCGGAAGGAACCGGGGAGCTGTTTTTT. The rearrangement uses TRBV6-5 and TRBJ2-2; D gene uncertain. The CDR3 length is 14 residues. Germline V gives CDR1 MNHEY, CDR2 SVGAGI. V lost 0 bases, J lost 5 bases, and 7 bases lay in between.

The chain carries TRBV6-5 and TRBJ2-7; 7 bases line up with TRBD2. CDR1 and CDR2 from the germline V gene are MNHEY and SVGAGI. The CDR3 is 13 residues long. The V segment lost 8 bases and the J segment 1 base; nucleotides outside the gene matches: 5. The chain's CDR3 is CASAERDSYEQYF. In nucleotides, the CDR3 is TGTGCCAGCGCCGAGCGGGATTCCTACGAGCAGTACTTC.

As regards this clone: This sample includes further DNA sequences coding for the same CDR3. The chain links TRBV5-1 to TRBJ2-7; D may be TRBD1 (6 bases). V was pared by 4 bases and J by 5 bases, with 13 bases between. This CDR3 has 13 residues. The V gene's germline CDR1 is SGHRS and CDR2 YFSETQ. CDR3 protein: CASSLTGTDEQYF. The CDR3 DNA follows: TGCGCCAGCAGCCTTACAGGGACCGACGAGCAGTACTTC.

A word on this clone: The same CDR3 arises from other DNA sequences in this sample as well. The chain uses TRBV15 and TRBJ2-7, with D perhaps TRBD1 (6 bases). Germline CDR1 LNHNV, CDR2 YYDKDF (reference sequence). The CDR3 is made up of 15 amino acids. The ends were cut back, 1 base at V and 0 bases at J, with 10 bases in the middle. DNA of the CDR3: TGTGCCACCAGCAGAGGGACAGTGAGCTCCTACGAGCAGTACTTC. This gives the protein CATSRGTVSSYEQYF.